The entry that follows covers one TCR beta chain sequence. Its antigen is unidentified. CDR3 size: 14 residues. Germline lookup yields CDR1 MNHNS and CDR2 SASEGT. The V end was cut by 7 bases, the J end by 8 bases, with 20 bases between. The authors ran unsorted PBMC replicate PCRs on 250 to 350 ng DNA, 30,000 or so T cell genomes. In the authors' workflow: Owing to the provision of junction-only sequences devoid of quality scores by immunoSEQ, filtering differed. Produced via immunoSEQ multiplex PCR; TCRdb's table is partial and in-frame only. For V, J and clone size, that table is used; D and trimming come from the DNA. The sample holds about 600,000 clones, around 76% seen once. This sample is drawn from a study of shared clonotypes between healthy human individuals. Study in general: The donor pool was made up of two women and a few men aged 18 to 49. Overall study results and limits: Limited genetic and exposure-history diversity came from having few donors.

The TCR sequence derives from a middle-aged woman in good health. Some clones in this sample may be carry-over from other donors' samples. Sequencing used PBMCs. This chain links TRBV6-1 with TRBJ1-2; D is perhaps TRBD1 (6 bases). This chain's CDR3 is CASTRRGMGAGYTF. In nucleotides, the CDR3 is TGTGCCAGCACTCGAAGAGGTATGGGGGCCGGCTACACCTTC.